One sample yielded the 8 T cell receptor beta chains listed below, sequenced in a study of long-term antiretroviral therapy in people with HIV. Version v3.0 of the immunoSEQ assay was performed at survey level. The method was immunoSEQ multiplex PCR; TCRdb's version includes in-frame clones alone and lacks a portion of them. The sample carries more than 11,000 clones, around 76% recorded once. The specimen was unsorted PBMCs, collected 3.1 years after starting antiretroviral therapy. These receptors were obtained from a man in his forties with HIV.

This clone was seen only a few times. The chain has TRBV7-9 and TRBJ1-5; 9 bases agree with TRBD1. J was trimmed by 1 base and V by 4 bases; bases with no gene match: 8. The V gene's germline CDR1 is SEHNR and CDR2 FQNEAQ (reference sequence). CDR3 length: 17 residues. The CDR3 region has the DNA TGTGCCAGCAGCTCCGGGACAGGGATCATAAGCAATCAGCCCCAGCATTTT. Protein product: CASSSGTGIISNQPQHF.

This sequence joins TRBV29-1 and TRBJ2-7; no reliable D call. Germline loops: CDR1 SQVTM, CDR2 ANQGSEA. CDR3 length equals 12 residues. Between the trimmed V and J ends, which lost 0 bases and 4 bases, there was a span of 7 bases. The CDR3 spells CSVEDLGYEQYF. The CDR3 nucleotides are TGCAGCGTTGAAGATCTCGGTTACGAGCAGTACTTC.

V and J are TRBV7-9 and TRBJ1-4; tentative D call: TRBD1 (6 bases). V was trimmed by 5 bases and J by 8 bases, leaving 18 bases between them. Germline V lookup: CDR1 SEHNR, CDR2 FQNEAQ (reference sequence). This CDR3 has 15 residues. The DNA of the CDR3 is TGTGCCAGCAGCCCGAAGGGGGACGGGTGGGAAAAACTGTTTTTT. Its translation is CASSPKGDGWEKLFF. The entire variable domain, with the rest obtained from reference TRBV7-9 and TRBJ1-4, is as follows: DTGVSQNPRHKITKRGQNVTFRCDPISEHNRLYWYRQTLGQGPEFLTYFQNEAQLEKSRLLSDRFSAERPKGSFSTLEIQRTEQGDSAMYLCASSPKGDGWEKLFFGSGTQLSVL.

The chain couples TRBV4-1 to TRBJ1-5; no firm D call. CDR1 and CDR2 from the germline V gene are MGHRA and YSYEKL. V lost 3 bases, J lost 5 bases, and 8 bases lay in between. This CDR3 has 13 amino acids. The DNA for the CDR3 is TGCGCCAGCAGCCATGGGAAGGATCAGCCCCAGCATTTT. Its translation is CASSHGKDQPQHF.

There are a few counts of this clone. V is TRBV19 and J is TRBJ1-5; D gene ambiguous. The CDR3 sequence is 14 residues long. Germline values: CDR1 LNHDA, CDR2 SQIVND (reference sequence). Trimming took 1 base from V and 7 from J, leaving 11 bases between them. The CDR3 nucleotides are TGTGCCAGTAGTATAGGTTTGGGAGAACAGCCCCAGCATTTT. Encoded protein: CASSIGLGEQPQHF.

CDR3 amino acids: CAISELQGARHTEAFF. The CDR3 nucleotides read TGTGCCATCAGTGAGCTCCAGGGGGCTAGGCACACTGAAGCTTTCTTT. The V call is TRBV10-3, the J call TRBJ1-1, with 8 bases lining up with TRBD1. CDR3 length: 16 residues. Looked up from germline, CDR1 is ENHRY and CDR2 is SYGVKD. Losses at the gene ends were 2 bases for V and 3 bases for J; bases not matched to a gene: 8.

J is TRBJ1-5 and V is TRBV7-2, with D hard to call. Trimming pared 2 bases from V and 6 bases from J, leaving 14 bases between. Germline CDR1 and CDR2: SGHTA and FQGNSA. The CDR3 runs 15 residues. In DNA, the CDR3 is TGTGCCAGCAGCTTACCAGGTACCTTAAGTCAGCCCCAGCATTTT. It is translated as CASSLPGTLSQPQHF.

The genes are TRBV10-1 and TRBJ2-3; D unresolved. The germline V gene has CDR1 WNHNN and CDR2 SYGVQD (reference sequence). The CDR3 is 15 amino acids. Trimming shortened V by 1 base and J by 1 base, and 9 bases separated the two germline ends. The CDR3 nucleotides read TGCGCCAGCAGTGAGTTGTTAGGCGGCACAGATACGCAGTATTTT. Translated: CASSELLGGTDTQYF.